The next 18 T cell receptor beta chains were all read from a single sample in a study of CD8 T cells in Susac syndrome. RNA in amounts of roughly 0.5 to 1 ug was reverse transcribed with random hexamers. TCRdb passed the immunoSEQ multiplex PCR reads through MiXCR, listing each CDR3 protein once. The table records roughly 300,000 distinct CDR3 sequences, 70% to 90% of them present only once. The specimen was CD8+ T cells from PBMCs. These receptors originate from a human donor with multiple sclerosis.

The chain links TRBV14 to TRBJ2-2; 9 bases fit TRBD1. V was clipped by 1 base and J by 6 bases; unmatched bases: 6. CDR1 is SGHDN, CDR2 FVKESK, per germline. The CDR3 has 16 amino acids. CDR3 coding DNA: TGTGCCAGCAGCCAAGGACAGGGGGTGCTCGCCGGGGAGCTGTTTTTT. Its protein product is CASSQGQGVLAGELFF.

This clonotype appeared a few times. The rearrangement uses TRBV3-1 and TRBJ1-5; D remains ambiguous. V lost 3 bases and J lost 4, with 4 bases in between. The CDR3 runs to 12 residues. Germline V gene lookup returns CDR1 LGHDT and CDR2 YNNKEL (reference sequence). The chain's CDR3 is CASSQENQPQHF. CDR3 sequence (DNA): TGTGCCAGCAGCCAGGAAAATCAGCCCCAGCATTTT.

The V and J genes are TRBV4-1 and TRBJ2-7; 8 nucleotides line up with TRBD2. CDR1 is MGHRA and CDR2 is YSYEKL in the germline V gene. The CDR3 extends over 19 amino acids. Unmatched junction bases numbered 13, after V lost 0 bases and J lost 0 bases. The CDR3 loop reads CASSQESVWLAGLSYEQYF. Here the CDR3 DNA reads TGCGCCAGCAGCCAAGAGAGTGTTTGGCTAGCGGGCCTCTCCTACGAGCAGTACTTC.

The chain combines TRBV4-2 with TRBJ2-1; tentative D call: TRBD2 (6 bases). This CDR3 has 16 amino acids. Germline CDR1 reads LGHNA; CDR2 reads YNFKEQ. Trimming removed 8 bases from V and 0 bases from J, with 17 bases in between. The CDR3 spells CASAGGAGSSYNEQFF. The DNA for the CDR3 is TGTGCCAGCGCCGGCGGGGCGGGAAGCTCCTACAATGAGCAGTTCTTC.

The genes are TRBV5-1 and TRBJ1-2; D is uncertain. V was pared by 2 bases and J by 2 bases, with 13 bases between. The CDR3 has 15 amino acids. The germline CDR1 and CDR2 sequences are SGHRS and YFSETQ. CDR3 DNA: TGCGCCAGCAGCTTAAAGGACGGAAAGAACTATGGCTACACCTTC. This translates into CASSLKDGKNYGYTF. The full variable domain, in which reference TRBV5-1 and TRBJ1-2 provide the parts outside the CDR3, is KAGVTQTPRYLIKTRGQQVTLSCSPISGHRSVSWYQQTPGQGLQFLFEYFSETQRNKGNFPGRFSGRQFSNSRSEMNVSTLELGDSALYLCASSLKDGKNYGYTFGSGTRLTVV.

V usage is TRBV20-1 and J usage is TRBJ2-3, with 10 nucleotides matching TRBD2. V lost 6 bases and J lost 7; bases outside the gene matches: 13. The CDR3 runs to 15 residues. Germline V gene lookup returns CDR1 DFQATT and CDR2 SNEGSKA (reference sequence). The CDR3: CSAGGGLAGANTQYF. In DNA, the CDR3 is TGCAGTGCAGGGGGGGGGCTAGCGGGAGCTAATACGCAGTATTTT.

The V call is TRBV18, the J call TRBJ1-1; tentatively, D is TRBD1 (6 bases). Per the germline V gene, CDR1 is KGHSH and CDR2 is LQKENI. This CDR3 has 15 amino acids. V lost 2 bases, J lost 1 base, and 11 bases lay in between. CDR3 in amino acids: CASSPDRPRNTEAFF. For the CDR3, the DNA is TGTGCCAGCTCACCAGACAGGCCCCGGAACACTGAAGCTTTCTTT.

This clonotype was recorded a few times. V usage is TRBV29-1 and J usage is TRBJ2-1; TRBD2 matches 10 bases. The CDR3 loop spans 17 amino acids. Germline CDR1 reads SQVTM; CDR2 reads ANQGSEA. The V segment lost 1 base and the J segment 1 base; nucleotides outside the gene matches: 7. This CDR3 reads CSVEGLAGERSYNEQFF. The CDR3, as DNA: TGCAGCGTTGAAGGGCTAGCGGGAGAGAGGTCCTACAATGAGCAGTTCTTC.

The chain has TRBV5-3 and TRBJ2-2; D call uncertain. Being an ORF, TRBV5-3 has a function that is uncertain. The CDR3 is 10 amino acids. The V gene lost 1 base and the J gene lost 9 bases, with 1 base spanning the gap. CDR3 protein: CARSLRELFF. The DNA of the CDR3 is TGTGCCAGAAGCTTGAGGGAGCTGTTTTTT.

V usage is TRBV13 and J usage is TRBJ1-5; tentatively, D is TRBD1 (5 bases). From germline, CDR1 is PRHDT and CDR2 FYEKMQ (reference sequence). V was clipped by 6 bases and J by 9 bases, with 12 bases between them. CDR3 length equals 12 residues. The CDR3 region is CASSGGSGPQHF. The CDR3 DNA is TGTGCCAGCAGTGGGGGGTCAGGGCCCCAGCATTTT.

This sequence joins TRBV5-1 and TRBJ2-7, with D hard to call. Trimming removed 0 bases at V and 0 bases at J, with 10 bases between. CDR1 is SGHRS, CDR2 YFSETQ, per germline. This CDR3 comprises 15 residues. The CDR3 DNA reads TGCGCCAGCAGCTTGGCGTCCTCGATCTCCTACGAGCAGTACTTC. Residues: CASSLASSISYEQYF.

The CDR3 is CASSLLMGADTQYF. CDR3 in DNA: TGTGCCAGCAGTTTACTGATGGGTGCAGATACGCAGTATTTT. The chain recombines TRBV27 with TRBJ2-3; no clear D. The germline V gene has CDR1 MNHEY and CDR2 SMNVEV (reference sequence). The CDR3 loop spans 14 amino acids. Trimming removed 2 bases from V and 4 bases from J, with 10 bases in between.

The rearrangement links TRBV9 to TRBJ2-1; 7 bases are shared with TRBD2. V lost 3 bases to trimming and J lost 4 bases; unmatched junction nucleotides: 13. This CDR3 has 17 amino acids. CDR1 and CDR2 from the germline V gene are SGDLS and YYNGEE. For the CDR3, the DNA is TGTGCCAGCAGCGCACAGCAAAGGACTAGTGCTTACAATGAGCAGTTCTTC. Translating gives CASSAQQRTSAYNEQFF. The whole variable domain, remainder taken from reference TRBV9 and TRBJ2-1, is DSGVTQTPKHLITATGQRVTLRCSPRSGDLSVYWYQQSLDQGLQFLIQYYNGEERAKGNILERFSAQQFPDLHSELNLSSLELGDSALYFCASSAQQRTSAYNEQFFGPGTRLTVL.

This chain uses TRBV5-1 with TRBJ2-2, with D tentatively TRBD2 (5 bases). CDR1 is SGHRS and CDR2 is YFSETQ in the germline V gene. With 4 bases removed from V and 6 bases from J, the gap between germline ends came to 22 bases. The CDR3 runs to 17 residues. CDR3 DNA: TGCGCCAGCAGCATTATTGGCCTGTTCCGGGGTGCCGGGGAGCTGTTTTTT. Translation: CASSIIGLFRGAGELFF.

The CDR3 DNA is TGTGCCAGCAGCCCAAAGACGGAACAGGGATGGGACGTGGAGACCCAGTACTTC. Its protein is CASSPKTEQGWDVETQYF. This chain connects TRBV3-1 to TRBJ2-5, with D perhaps TRBD1 (6 bases). V was trimmed by 4 bases and J by 5 bases, leaving 26 bases between them. The length of the CDR3 is 18 residues. Germline CDR1 is LGHDT and CDR2 is YNNKEL (reference sequence).

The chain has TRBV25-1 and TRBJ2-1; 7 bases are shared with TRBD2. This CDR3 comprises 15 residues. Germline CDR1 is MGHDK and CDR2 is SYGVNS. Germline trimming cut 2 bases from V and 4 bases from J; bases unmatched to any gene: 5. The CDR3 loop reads CASSEEGGGYNEQFF. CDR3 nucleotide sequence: TGTGCCAGCAGTGAAGAAGGCGGGGGTTACAATGAGCAGTTCTTC.

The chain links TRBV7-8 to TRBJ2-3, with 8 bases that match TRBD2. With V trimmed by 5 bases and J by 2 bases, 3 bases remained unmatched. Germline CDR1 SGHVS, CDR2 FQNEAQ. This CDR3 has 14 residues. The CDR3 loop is CASSPGLVTDTQYF. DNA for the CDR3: TGTGCCAGCAGCCCGGGACTAGTCACAGATACGCAGTATTTT.

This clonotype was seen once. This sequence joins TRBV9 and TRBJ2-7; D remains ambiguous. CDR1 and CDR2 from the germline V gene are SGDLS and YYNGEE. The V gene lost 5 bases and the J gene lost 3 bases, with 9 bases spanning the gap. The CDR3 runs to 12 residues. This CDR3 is CASRSIDYEQYF. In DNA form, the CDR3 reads TGTGCCAGCAGATCGATAGACTACGAGCAGTACTTC.